The T cell receptor (beta chain) under discussion was sequenced for a study of spatial heterogeneity in lung cancer. Study overall: Samples were obtained from 70 or so donors, all untreated early-stage non-small cell lung cancer patients. In cases with available follow-up PBMC samples, these were sequenced at a median of about two years after resection.

Time point here: blood at routine non-recurrence follow-up after resection. Whole RNA, isolated from tumor, nontumor lung or frozen PBMC, was sequenced without prior sorting. Each TCR cDNA molecule bore a unique molecular identifier. TCRdb ran MiXCR on the 5' RACE reads and lists one entry per CDR3 protein. The sample shows around 11,000 distinct CDR3 sequences, 10% of them seen only once. Trimming removed 2 bases at V and 5 bases at J, with 14 bases between. CDR1 and CDR2 (germline): SGHRS, YFSETQ. The CDR3 consists of 15 residues. This clonotype was counted at least ten times. The material sequenced was PBMCs, taken at follow-up. V gene TRBV5-1 combines with J gene TRBJ2-4, with D perhaps matching TRBD1 (5 bases). This receptor was identified in a female donor with early-stage non-small cell lung cancer. CDR3 region: CASSFDSTLENIQYF. The CDR3 DNA reads TGCGCCAGCAGCTTCGACAGCACCTTAGAAAACATTCAGTACTTC.